The present entry profiles one T cell receptor (beta chain) with its context. What it binds is unknown. Other DNA sequences in the same sample also yield this CDR3. Method: immunoSEQ multiplex PCR; TCRdb's copy keeps in-frame clones and lacks some. This sample has 740,000 or so clones; 73% occur once, and the top ten carry around 1.8%. This specimen comes from a study of shared clonotypes between healthy human individuals. Study-wide findings and caveats: Relative to memory subsets, naive subsets generally showed larger estimated richness. Large sequencing depth failed to make sorted-subset sequencing complete, rarefaction showed.

The CDR3 is 12 amino acids. V was cut by 8 bases and J by 0 bases, with 7 bases left in between. Germline CDR1 and CDR2: SNHLY and FYNNEI. The chain links TRBV2 to TRBJ2-5, with D uncertain. This receptor was taken from a woman in her twenties or thirties in good health. Sequencing was performed on memory CD4+ T cells sorted from blood. Sample subset: CD45RA-negative fraction. In DNA form, the CDR3 reads TGTGCCAGCGGGCGGTACCAAGAGACCCAGTACTTC. Amino acid sequence: CASGRYQETQYF.